A few counts support the clone carrying this T cell receptor beta chain. This entry is derived from a study of blood T cells in healthy people across ages. In the study overall: Per every two T cells, about one barcoded beta molecule was captured by template switching.

Healthy Caucasian individuals from Russia aged about 6 to 90 were enrolled as donors. The sample, roughly 9.1 milliliters of peripheral blood, was drawn from each donor. The germline V and J ends were trimmed by 8 bases and 3 bases, with 11 bases remaining between them. Germline loops: CDR1 SNHLY, CDR2 FYNNEI. The CDR3 extends over 13 amino acids. Combining a sample-barcoded 5' primer with a J-beta primer mix, a second PCR ran for about 7 to 11 cycles. In TCRdb, the 5' RACE reads were re-called with MiXCR into one record per CDR3 protein. The table has 600,000 or so distinct CDR3 sequences, 25% to 30% seen once.

The TCR sequence derives from a woman older than 75 in good health. The J gene is TRBJ1-5, the V gene TRBV2; D ambiguous. The material sequenced was blood. CDR3 DNA: TGTGCCAGCGGTATCGACACCAATCAGCCCCAGCATTTT. Its translation is CASGIDTNQPQHF.